The T cell receptor (beta chain) under discussion was sequenced for a study of blood T cell repertoires in COVID-19. In the original workflow: Nucleated cell number was recorded as an estimate derived from reference gene primer amplification. The assay was immunoSEQ multiplex PCR, and TCRdb's table has in-frame clones only and misses some. V and J calls and clone size are copied from that table; D and trimming were computed from the DNA. The sample lists approximately 330,000 clones, around 85% occurring once. CDR1 and CDR2 (germline): MDHEN, SYDVKM. V shed 9 bases, J shed 5 bases, and the junction held 6 bases outside the gene matches. This CDR3 comprises 12 residues.

The gene calls are TRBV28 and TRBJ2-5; TRBD2 matches at 7 bases. The sample comprised PBMCs or T cells enriched from blood (not recorded which). The clonotype comes from a woman aged 40 to 50 with acute COVID-19. The CDR3, as DNA: TGTGCCAGTGGGAGGGTCCTGGAGACCCAGTACTTC. This sequence encodes CASGRVLETQYF.